The clone carrying this T cell receptor beta chain was observed many times. TCRdb re-analysed the 5' RACE reads in MiXCR, keeping a single row per CDR3 protein. Here the sample spans tens of thousands of distinct CDR3 sequences, around a quarter being singletons. Germline CDR1 MNHEY, CDR2 SVGAGI. V lost 6 bases and J lost 5, with 13 bases in between. The CDR3 has 13 amino acids. Sequenced input: tumor-infiltrating memory CD4+ T cells sorted from the breast tumor. Noted subset: memory CD4+ T cells, CD4+CD45RO+CD25-. The clonotype comes from a female donor with breast cancer. The chain has TRBV6-5 and TRBJ1-2; TRBD1 is a possible D gene (5 bases). This CDR3 reads CASRPDSRYGYTF. Written as DNA, the CDR3 is TGTGCCAGCAGACCCGACAGTCGGTATGGCTACACCTTC.